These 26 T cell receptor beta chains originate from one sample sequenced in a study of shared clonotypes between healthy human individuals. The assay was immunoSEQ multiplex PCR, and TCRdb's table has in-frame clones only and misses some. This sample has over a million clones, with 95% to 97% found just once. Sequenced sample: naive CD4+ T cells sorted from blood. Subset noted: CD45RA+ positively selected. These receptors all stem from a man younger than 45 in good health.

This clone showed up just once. The CDR3 loop is CASSLGSPTEAFF. Here the CDR3 DNA reads TGTGCCAGCAGCTTGGGCAGTCCCACTGAAGCTTTCTTT. This sequence joins TRBV5-5 and TRBJ1-1, with D unclear. The CDR3 is made up of 13 amino acids. V dropped 0 bases and J dropped 4 bases, with 7 bases sitting between them. Germline CDR1 and CDR2: SGHKS and YYEKEE (reference sequence).

CDR3 sequence: CAWSQKSQSTEAFF. For the CDR3, the DNA is TGTGCCTGGTCCCAAAAATCACAAAGCACTGAAGCTTTCTTT. J is TRBJ1-1 and V is TRBV30; D remains ambiguous. The V gene lost 5 bases and the J gene lost 4 bases, with 17 bases spanning the gap. From germline, CDR1 is GTSNPN and CDR2 SVGIG (reference sequence). The CDR3 loop spans 14 amino acids.

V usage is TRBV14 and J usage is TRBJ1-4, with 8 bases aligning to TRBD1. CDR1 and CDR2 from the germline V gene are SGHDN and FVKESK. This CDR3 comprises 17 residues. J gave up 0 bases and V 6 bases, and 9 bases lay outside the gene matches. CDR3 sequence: CASSSRGRPATNEKLFF. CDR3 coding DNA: TGTGCCAGCAGTTCCAGGGGGCGCCCCGCAACTAATGAAAAACTGTTTTTT. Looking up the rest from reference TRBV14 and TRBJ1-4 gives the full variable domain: EAGVTQFPSHSVIEKGQTVTLRCDPISGHDNLYWYRRVMGKEIKFLLHFVKESKQDESGMPNNRFLAERTGGTYSTLKVQPAELEDSGVYFCASSSRGRPATNEKLFFGSGTQLSVL.

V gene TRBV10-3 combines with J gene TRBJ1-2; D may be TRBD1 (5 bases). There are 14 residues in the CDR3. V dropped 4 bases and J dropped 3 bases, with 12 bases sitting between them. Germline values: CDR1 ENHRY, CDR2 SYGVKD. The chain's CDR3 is CAISGGVQYYGYTF. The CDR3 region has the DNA TGTGCCATCAGTGGGGGGGTGCAATACTATGGCTACACCTTC.

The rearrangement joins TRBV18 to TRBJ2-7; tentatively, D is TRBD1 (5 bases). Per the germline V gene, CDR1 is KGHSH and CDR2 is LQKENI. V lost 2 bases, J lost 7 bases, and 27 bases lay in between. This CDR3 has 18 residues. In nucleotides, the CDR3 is TGTGCCAGCTCACCAAAGCAGGGAACCCTGCCGCCTCCTCCAGAGCAGTACTTC. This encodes CASSPKQGTLPPPPEQYF.

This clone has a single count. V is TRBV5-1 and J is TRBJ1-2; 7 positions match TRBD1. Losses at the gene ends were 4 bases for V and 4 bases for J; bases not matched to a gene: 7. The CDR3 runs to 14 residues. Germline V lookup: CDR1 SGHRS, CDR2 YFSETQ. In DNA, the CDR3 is TGCGCCAGCAGCCCACGACAGGGACCCTATGGCTACACCTTC. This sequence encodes CASSPRQGPYGYTF. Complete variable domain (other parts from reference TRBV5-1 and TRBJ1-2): KAGVTQTPRYLIKTRGQQVTLSCSPISGHRSVSWYQQTPGQGLQFLFEYFSETQRNKGNFPGRFSGRQFSNSRSEMNVSTLELGDSALYLCASSPRQGPYGYTFGSGTRLTVV.

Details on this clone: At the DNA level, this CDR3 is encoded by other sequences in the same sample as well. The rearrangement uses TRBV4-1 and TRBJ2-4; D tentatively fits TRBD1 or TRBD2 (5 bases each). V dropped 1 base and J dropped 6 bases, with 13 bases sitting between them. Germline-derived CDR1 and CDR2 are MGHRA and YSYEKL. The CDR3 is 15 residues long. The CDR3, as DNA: TGCGCCAGCAGCCAAGTGGGGCTAGCCGGAAACATTCAGTACTTC. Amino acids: CASSQVGLAGNIQYF.

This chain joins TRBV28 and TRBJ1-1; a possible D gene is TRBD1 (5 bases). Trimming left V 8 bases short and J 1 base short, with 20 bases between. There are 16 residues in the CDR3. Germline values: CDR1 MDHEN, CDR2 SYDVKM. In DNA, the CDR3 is TGTGCCAGCCCATCCGCTTACCGGGACGGGAACACTGAAGCTTTCTTT. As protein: CASPSAYRDGNTEAFF.

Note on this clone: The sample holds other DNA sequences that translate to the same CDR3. The CDR3 nucleotides read TGCGCCAGCAGCGCCCTAGCGGGAGCGGGCTACGAGCAGTACTTC. It is translated as CASSALAGAGYEQYF. The gene calls are TRBV5-1 and TRBJ2-7; 10 nucleotides match TRBD2. V lost 4 bases, J lost 3 bases, and 7 bases stayed unmatched. CDR1 is SGHRS and CDR2 is YFSETQ in the germline V gene. The CDR3 totals 15 residues. Drawing the rest from reference TRBV5-1 and TRBJ2-7, the complete variable domain is KAGVTQTPRYLIKTRGQQVTLSCSPISGHRSVSWYQQTPGQGLQFLFEYFSETQRNKGNFPGRFSGRQFSNSRSEMNVSTLELGDSALYLCASSALAGAGYEQYFGPGTRLTVT.

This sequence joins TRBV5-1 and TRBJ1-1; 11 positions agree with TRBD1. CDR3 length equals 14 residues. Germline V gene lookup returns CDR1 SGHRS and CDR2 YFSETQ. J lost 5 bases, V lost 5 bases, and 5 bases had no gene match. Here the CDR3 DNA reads TGCGCCAGCAGGCGGACAGGGGGCGAGACTGAAGCTTTCTTT. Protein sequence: CASRRTGGETEAFF.

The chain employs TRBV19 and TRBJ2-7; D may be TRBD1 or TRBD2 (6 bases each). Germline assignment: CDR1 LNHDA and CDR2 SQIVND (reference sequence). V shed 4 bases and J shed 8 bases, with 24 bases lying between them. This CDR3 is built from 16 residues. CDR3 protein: CASSRGGFAAKVQQYF. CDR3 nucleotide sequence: TGTGCCAGTAGTAGAGGGGGGTTTGCCGCCAAGGTGCAGCAGTACTTC.

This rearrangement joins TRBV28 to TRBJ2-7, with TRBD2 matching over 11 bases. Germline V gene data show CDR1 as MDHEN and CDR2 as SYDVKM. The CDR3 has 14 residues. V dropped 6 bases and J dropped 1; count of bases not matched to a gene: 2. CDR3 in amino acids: CASRPSGRSYEQYF. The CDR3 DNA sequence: TGTGCCAGCAGACCTAGCGGGAGGTCCTACGAGCAGTACTTC.

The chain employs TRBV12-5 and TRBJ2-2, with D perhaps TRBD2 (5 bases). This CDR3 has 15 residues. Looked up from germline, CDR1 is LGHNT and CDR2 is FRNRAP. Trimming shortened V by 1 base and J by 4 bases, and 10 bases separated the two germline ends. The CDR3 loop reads CASGLDRGSTGELFF. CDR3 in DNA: TGTGCTAGTGGTTTGGATCGAGGGAGCACCGGGGAGCTGTTTTTT.

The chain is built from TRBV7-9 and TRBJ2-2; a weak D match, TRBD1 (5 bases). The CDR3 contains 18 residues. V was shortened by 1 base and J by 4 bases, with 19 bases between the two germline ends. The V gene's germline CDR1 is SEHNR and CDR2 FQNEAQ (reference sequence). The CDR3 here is CASSLVSQGPSGTGELFF. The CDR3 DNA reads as TGTGCCAGCAGCTTAGTGTCTCAGGGCCCCTCGGGCACCGGGGAGCTGTTTTTT.

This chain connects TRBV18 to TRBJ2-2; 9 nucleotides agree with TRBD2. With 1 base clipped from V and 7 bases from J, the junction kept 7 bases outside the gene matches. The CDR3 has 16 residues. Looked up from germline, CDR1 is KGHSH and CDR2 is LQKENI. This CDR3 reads CASSPRPSGTLGELFF. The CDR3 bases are TGTGCCAGCTCACCACGTCCTAGCGGGACGCTCGGGGAGCTGTTTTTT.

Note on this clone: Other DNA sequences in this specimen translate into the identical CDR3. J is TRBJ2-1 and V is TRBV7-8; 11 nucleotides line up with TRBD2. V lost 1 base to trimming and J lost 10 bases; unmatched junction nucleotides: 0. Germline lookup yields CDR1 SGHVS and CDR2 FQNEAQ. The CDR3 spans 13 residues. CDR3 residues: CASSLGLAGEQFF. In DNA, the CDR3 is TGTGCCAGCAGCTTAGGACTAGCGGGGGAGCAGTTCTTC.

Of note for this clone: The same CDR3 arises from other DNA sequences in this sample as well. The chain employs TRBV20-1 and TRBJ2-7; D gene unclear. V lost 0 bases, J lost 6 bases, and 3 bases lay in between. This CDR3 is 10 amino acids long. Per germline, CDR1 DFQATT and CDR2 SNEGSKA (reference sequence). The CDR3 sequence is CSAREGEQYF. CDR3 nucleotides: TGCAGTGCTAGAGAGGGCGAGCAGTACTTC.

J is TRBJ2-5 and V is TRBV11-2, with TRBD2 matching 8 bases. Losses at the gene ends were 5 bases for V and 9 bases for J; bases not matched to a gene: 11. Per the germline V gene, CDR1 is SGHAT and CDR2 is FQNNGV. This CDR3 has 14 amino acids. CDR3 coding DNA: TGTGCCAGCAGCGTACTAGCGGCCTCGGGGGCCCAGTACTTC. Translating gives CASSVLAASGAQYF. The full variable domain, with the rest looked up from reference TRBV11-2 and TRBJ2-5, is EAGVAQSPRYKIIEKRQSVAFWCNPISGHATLYWYQQILGQGPKLLIQFQNNGVVDDSQLPKDRFSAERLKGVDSTLKIQPAKLEDSAVYLCASSVLAASGAQYFGPGTRLLVL.

The CDR3 sequence: CASSPEGPGLNTEAFF. The CDR3 nucleotides read TGCGCCAGCAGCCCCGAAGGCCCAGGATTGAACACTGAAGCTTTCTTT. V is TRBV5-1 and J is TRBJ1-1; D remains unclear. This CDR3 contains 16 residues. The germline V gene encodes CDR1 SGHRS and CDR2 YFSETQ. Trimming shortened V by 4 bases and J by 0 bases, and 16 bases separated the two germline ends.

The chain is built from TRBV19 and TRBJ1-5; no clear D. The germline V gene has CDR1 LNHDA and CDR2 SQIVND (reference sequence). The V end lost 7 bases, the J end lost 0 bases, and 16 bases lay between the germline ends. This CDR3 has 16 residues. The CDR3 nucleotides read TGTGCCAGTAATGGGAGAAGGTTTTCTAGCAATCAGCCCCAGCATTTT. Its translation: CASNGRRFSSNQPQHF. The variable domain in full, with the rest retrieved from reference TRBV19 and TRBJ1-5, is DGGITQSPKYLFRKEGQNVTLSCEQNLNHDAMYWYRQDPGQGLRLIYYSQIVNDFQKGDIAEGYSVSREKKESFPLTVTSAQKNPTAFYLCASNGRRFSSNQPQHFGDGTRLSIL.

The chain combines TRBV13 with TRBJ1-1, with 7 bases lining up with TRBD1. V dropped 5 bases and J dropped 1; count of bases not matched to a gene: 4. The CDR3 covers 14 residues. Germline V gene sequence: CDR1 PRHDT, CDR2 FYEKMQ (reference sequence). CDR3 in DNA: TGTGCCAGCAGCGACAGGGATAGGAACACTGAAGCTTTCTTT. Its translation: CASSDRDRNTEAFF.

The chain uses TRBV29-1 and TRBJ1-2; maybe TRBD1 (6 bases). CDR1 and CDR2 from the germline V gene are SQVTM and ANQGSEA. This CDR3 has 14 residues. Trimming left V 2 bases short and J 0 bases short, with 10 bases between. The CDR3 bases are TGCAGCGTTGAAAGGGGACATTCTAACTATGGCTACACCTTC. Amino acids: CSVERGHSNYGYTF. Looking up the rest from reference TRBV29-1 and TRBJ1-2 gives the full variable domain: SAVISQKPSRDICQRGTSLTIQCQVDSQVTMMFWYRQQPGQSLTLIATANQGSEATYESGFVIDKFPISRPNLTFSTLTVSNMSPEDSSIYLCSVERGHSNYGYTFGSGTRLTVV.

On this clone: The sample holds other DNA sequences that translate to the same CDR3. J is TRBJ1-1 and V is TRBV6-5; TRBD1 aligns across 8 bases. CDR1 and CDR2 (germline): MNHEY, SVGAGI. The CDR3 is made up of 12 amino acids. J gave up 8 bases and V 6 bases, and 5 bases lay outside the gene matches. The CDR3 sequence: CASSYDRGEAFF. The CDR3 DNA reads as TGTGCCAGCAGCTACGACAGGGGCGAAGCTTTCTTT.

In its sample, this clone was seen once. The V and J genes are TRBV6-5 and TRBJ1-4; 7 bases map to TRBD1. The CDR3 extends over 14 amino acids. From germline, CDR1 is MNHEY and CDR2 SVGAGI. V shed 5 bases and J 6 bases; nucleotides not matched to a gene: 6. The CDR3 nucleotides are TGTGCCAGCAGTCCGACAGGGTCGTATGAAAAACTGTTTTTT. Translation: CASSPTGSYEKLFF.

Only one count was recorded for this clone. DNA of the CDR3: TGCAGCGTTGTCCTAGCGGGCACCTACAATGAGCAGTTCTTC. This translates into CSVVLAGTYNEQFF. The V call is TRBV29-1, the J call TRBJ2-1, with TRBD2 identical over 8 bases. The germline V gene encodes CDR1 SQVTM and CDR2 ANQGSEA. Germline trimming cut 4 bases from V and 2 bases from J; bases unmatched to any gene: 4. The CDR3 runs to 14 residues.

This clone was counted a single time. This CDR3 reads CASSTYGTGTYEQYF. DNA of the CDR3: TGTGCCAGTAGTACCTACGGGACAGGGACCTACGAGCAGTACTTC. The chain carries TRBV19 and TRBJ2-7; 9 bases are a match to TRBD1. Germline trimming cut 4 bases from V and 2 bases from J; bases unmatched to any gene: 6. The CDR3 contains 15 residues. Germline V lookup: CDR1 LNHDA, CDR2 SQIVND (reference sequence).